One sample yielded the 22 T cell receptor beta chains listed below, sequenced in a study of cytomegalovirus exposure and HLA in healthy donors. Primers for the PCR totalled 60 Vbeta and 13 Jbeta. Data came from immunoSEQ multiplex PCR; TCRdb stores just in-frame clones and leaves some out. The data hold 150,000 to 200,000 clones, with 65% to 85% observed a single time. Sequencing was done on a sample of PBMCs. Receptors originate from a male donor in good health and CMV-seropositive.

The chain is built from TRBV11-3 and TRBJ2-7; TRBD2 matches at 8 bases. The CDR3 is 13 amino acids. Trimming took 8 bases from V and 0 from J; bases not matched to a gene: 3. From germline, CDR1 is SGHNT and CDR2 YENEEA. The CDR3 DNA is TGTGCCAGCGCCGGGACTAGCTCCTACGAGCAGTACTTC. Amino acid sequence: CASAGTSSYEQYF.

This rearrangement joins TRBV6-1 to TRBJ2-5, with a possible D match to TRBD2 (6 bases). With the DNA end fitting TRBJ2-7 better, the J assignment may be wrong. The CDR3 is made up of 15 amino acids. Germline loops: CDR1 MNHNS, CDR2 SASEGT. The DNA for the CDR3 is TGTGCCAGCAGTGCGGTCGGGGGTGGGGCGGCCGAGCAGTACTTC. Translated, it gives CASSAVGGGAAEQYF.

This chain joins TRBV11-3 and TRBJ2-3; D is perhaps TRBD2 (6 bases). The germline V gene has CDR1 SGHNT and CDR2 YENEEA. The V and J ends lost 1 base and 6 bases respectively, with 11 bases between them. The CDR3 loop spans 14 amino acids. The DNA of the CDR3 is TGTGCCAGCAGCTTAGGGGGGGTTTTGGATACGCAGTATTTT. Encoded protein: CASSLGGVLDTQYF.

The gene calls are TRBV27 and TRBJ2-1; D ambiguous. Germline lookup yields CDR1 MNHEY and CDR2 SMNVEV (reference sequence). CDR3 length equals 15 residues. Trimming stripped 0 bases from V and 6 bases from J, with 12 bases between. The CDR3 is CASSLSFMGTNEQFF. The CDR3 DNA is TGTGCCAGCAGTTTATCTTTCATGGGCACCAATGAGCAGTTCTTC.

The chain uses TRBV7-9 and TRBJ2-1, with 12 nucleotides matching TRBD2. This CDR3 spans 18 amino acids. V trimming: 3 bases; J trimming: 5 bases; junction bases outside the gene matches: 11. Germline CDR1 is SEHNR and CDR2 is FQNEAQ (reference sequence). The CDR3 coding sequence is TGTGCCAGCAGCTTCCCGCTAGCGGGAGGGCCCGGGAACAATGAGCAGTTCTTC. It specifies CASSFPLAGGPGNNEQFF.

CDR3 loop: CASSELAGGPDTQYF. DNA for the CDR3: TGTGCCAGCAGTGAACTAGCGGGAGGGCCAGATACGCAGTATTTT. The genes are TRBV6-1 and TRBJ2-3; 12 bases fit TRBD2. The CDR3 extends over 15 amino acids. Germline loops: CDR1 MNHNS, CDR2 SASEGT. V dropped 2 bases and J dropped 4; count of bases not matched to a gene: 1.

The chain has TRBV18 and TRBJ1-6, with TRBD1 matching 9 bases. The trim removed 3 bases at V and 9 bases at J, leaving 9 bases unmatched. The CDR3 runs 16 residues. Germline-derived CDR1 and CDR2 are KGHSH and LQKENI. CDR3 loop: CASSPGQGSGGSPLHF. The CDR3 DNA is TGTGCCAGCTCACCCGGACAGGGGTCGGGGGGTTCACCCCTCCACTTT.

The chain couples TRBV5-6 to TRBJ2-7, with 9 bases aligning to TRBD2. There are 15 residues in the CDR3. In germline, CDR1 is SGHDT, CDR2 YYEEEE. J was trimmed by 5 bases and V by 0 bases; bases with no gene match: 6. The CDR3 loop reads CASSLEMGLANEQYF. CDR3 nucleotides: TGTGCCAGCAGCTTGGAGATGGGACTAGCTAACGAGCAGTACTTC.

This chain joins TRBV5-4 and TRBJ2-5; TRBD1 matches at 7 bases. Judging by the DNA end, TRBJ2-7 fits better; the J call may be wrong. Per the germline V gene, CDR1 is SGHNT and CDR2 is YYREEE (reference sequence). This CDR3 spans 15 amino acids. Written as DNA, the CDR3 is TGTGCCAGCAGAGCCGACAGGGTGTCGTCCTACGAGCAGTACTTC. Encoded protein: CASRADRVSSYEQYF.

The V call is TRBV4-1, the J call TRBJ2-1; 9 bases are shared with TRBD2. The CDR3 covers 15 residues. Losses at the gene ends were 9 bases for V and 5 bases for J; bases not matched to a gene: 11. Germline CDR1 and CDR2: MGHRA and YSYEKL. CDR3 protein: CARLAGGPPHNEQFF. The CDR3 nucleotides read TGCGCCAGGTTGGCGGGAGGGCCCCCCCACAATGAGCAGTTCTTC.

The CDR3 DNA sequence: TGTGCCAGCAGCCTAAAACAGGGGGCGCTTGAAAAACTGTTTTTT. Amino acids: CASSLKQGALEKLFF. The J gene is TRBJ1-4, the V gene TRBV7-9, with 9 bases matching TRBD1. Germline V CDR1 and CDR2: SEHNR, FQNEAQ (reference sequence). The length of the CDR3 is 15 residues. V gave up 5 bases and J gave up 7 bases; unmatched junction bases: 8.

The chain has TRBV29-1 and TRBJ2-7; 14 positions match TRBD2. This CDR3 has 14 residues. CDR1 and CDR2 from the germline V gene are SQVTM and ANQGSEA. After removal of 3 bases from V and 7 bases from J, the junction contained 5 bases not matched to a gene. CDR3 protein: CSVEAGLAGVEQYF. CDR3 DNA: TGCAGCGTTGAGGCGGGACTAGCGGGAGTTGAGCAGTACTTC.

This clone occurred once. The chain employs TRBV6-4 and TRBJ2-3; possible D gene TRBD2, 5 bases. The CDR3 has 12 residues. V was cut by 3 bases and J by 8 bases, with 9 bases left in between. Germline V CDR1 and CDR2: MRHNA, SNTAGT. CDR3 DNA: TGTGCCAGCAGTGAGGCCGGAGGTACGCAGTATTTT. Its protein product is CASSEAGGTQYF.

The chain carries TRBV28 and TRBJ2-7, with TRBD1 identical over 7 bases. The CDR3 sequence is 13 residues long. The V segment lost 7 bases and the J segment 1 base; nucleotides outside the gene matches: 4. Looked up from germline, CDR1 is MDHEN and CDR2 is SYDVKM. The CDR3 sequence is CASTKGQSYEQYF. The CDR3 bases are TGTGCCAGCACCAAGGGACAGTCCTACGAGCAGTACTTC.

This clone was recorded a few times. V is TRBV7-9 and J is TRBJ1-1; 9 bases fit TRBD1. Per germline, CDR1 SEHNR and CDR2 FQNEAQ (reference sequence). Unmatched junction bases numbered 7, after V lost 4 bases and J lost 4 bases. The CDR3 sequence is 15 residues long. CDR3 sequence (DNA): TGTGCCAGCAGCTCGATACAGGGGGCTGGCACTGAAGCTTTCTTT. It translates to CASSSIQGAGTEAFF. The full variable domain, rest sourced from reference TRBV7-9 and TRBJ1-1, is DTGVSQNPRHKITKRGQNVTFRCDPISEHNRLYWYRQTLGQGPEFLTYFQNEAQLEKSRLLSDRFSAERPKGSFSTLEIQRTEQGDSAMYLCASSSIQGAGTEAFFGQGTRLTVV.

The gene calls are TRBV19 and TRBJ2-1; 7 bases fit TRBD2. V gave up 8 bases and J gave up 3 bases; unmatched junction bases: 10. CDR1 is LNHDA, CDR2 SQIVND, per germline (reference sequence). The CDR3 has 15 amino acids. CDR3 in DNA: TGTGCCAGTTCTTCCAGCGGGGAGAGCTACAATGAGCAGTTCTTC. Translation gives CASSSSGESYNEQFF.

For the CDR3, the DNA is TGCGCCAGCAGCCAAGGCACAGGGACTGAAGCTTTCTTT. Translation gives CASSQGTGTEAFF. The V and J genes are TRBV4-1 and TRBJ1-1, with TRBD1 as a possible D gene (6 bases). V dropped 1 base and J dropped 5 bases, with 8 bases sitting between them. Germline V gene sequence: CDR1 MGHRA, CDR2 YSYEKL. This CDR3 spans 13 amino acids.

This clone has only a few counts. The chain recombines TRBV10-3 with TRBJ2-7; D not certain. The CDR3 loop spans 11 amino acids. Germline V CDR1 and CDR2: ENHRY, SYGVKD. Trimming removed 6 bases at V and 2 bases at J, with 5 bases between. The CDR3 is CAISQTYEQYF. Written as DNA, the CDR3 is TGTGCCATCAGCCAGACCTACGAGCAGTACTTC.

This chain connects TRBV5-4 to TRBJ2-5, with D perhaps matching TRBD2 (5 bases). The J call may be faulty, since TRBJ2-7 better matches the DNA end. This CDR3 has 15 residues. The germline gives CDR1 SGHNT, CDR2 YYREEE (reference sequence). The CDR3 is CASSPPGIMSHEQYF. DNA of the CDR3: TGTGCCAGCAGCCCGCCGGGAATAATGAGCCACGAGCAGTACTTC.

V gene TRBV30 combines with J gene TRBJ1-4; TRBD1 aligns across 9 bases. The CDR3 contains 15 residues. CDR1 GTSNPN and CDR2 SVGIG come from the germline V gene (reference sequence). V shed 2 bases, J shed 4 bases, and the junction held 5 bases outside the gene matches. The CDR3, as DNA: TGTGCCTGGAGTTACGGGACAGGGCTTAATGAAAAACTGTTTTTT. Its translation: CAWSYGTGLNEKLFF.

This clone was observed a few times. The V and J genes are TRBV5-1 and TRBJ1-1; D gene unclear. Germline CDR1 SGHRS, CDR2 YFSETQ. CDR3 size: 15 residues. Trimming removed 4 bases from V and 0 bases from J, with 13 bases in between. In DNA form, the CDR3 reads TGCGCCAGCAGCCCCCTTTCGGGTATGAACACTGAAGCTTTCTTT. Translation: CASSPLSGMNTEAFF.

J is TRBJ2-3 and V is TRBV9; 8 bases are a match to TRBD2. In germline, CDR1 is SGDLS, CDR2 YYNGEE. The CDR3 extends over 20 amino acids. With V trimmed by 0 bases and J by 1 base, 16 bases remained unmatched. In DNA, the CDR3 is TGTGCCAGCAGCGTAGCGGGGGGGGAGAGGGGGAGGGCCGGCACAGATACGCAGTATTTT. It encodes CASSVAGGERGRAGTDTQYF.